This T cell receptor beta chain was recovered during a study of blood T cell repertoires in COVID-19. Looking at the study overall: Nucleic acid was either cDNA or gDNA, and it came from T cells, B-cell-depleted T cells, or PBMCs.

Data came from immunoSEQ multiplex PCR; TCRdb stores just in-frame clones and leaves some out. The sample yields under 80,000 clones, approximately 80% seen once. The CDR3 length is 15 residues. Unmatched junction bases numbered 7, after V lost 5 bases and J lost 2 bases. The V gene's germline CDR1 is LNHDA and CDR2 SQIVND (reference sequence). In this sample, this clone turned up a few times. Seattle cases were enrolled at active infection and followed longitudinally. The V call is TRBV19, the J call TRBJ2-7; 9 bases are shared with TRBD1. The TCR originated in a man aged 55-75 years with COVID-19, enrolled during active disease. Input material: peripheral blood. The CDR3 reads CASSSGQGFTYEQYF. CDR3 DNA: TGTGCCAGTAGTTCAGGACAGGGGTTTACCTACGAGCAGTACTTC.